The clone carrying this T cell receptor (beta chain) has a count of ten or more. Its antigen remains unknown. The CDR3 has 16 residues. After removal of 2 bases from V and 4 bases from J, the junction contained 3 bases not matched to a gene. Germline V gene data show CDR1 as SGHTA and CDR2 as FQGTGA. The data are from a study of T cells in Graves' hyperthyroidism and ophthalmopathy. From RNA transcripts, TCR beta CDR3 regions were amplified. When the TCR CDR3 underwent first-round RT-PCR, the HTBI primer set was used. TCRdb fed the multiplex PCR reads into MiXCR, producing one record per CDR3 protein. Among under 350,000 distinct CDR3 sequences listed, over 20% were seen once. Study-wide findings and caveats: Blood also showed most of the thyroid clonotypes that were expanded above 0.001. A model using 13 V-J features told ophthalmopathy apart from stable hyperthyroidism.

The sequence was collected from a woman in her forties or fifties with Graves' hyperthyroidism. This chain connects TRBV7-3 to TRBJ2-3, with 13 nucleotides matching TRBD2. The material sequenced was blood. CDR3 bases: TGTGCCAGCAGCTTACAGGGACTAGCGGGATCAGATACGCAGTATTTT. It codes for CASSLQGLAGSDTQYF.